This T cell receptor (beta chain) derives from a study of T cells in Graves' hyperthyroidism and ophthalmopathy. This clonotype has more than one count but fewer than ten. Its antigen is still unknown. Pregnant or lactating patients were excluded, as were those with uncontrolled infection or other autoimmune disease. This CDR3 region has 13 residues. V was cut by 3 bases and J by 6 bases, with 12 bases left in between. Germline lookup yields CDR1 GTSNPN and CDR2 SVGIG (reference sequence). General study results and limits: Onset of ophthalmopathy came a median roughly 6.9 months after the model predicted it.

The source material, RNA transcripts, was used to amplify TCR beta CDR3 regions. HTBI primers were employed in a first-round RT-PCR of the TCR CDR3. Using its own MiXCR run on the multiplex PCR reads, TCRdb lists one record per CDR3 protein. The profile shows 500,000 or so distinct CDR3 sequences, 16% of them singletons. The J gene is TRBJ1-5, the V gene TRBV30; D gene ambiguous. The sample was blood. The source of this sequence is a woman aged 25 to 45 with Graves' ophthalmopathy. The CDR3 coding sequence is TGTGCCTGGAGACCGAAAGGTGGTCAGCCCCAGCATTTT. This sequence encodes CAWRPKGGQPQHF.